These 6 T cell receptor beta chains share one sample of origin, sequenced in a study of siplizumab effects on memory and regulatory T cells. The assay was immunoSEQ multiplex PCR, and TCRdb's table has in-frame clones only and misses some. The sample includes fewer than 85,000 clones, more than 85% seen only once; the top ten take approximately 17%. Sequencing was carried out using CD8+ T cells sorted from blood. These receptors came from a human donor in good health.

The chain uses TRBV28 and TRBJ2-2, with 10 bases that match TRBD2. Germline V gene sequence: CDR1 MDHEN, CDR2 SYDVKM. The CDR3 runs to 17 residues. The ends lost 6 bases at V and 5 bases at J; junction bases unmatched: 12. The CDR3 is CASSPAEREGETGELFF. The CDR3, as DNA: TGTGCCAGCAGCCCAGCCGAGCGGGAGGGCGAAACCGGGGAGCTGTTTTTT.

The chain links TRBV15 to TRBJ1-2; weak D call: TRBD1 (5 bases). The germline V and J ends were trimmed by 0 bases and 2 bases, with 7 bases remaining between them. The length of the CDR3 is 14 residues. Looked up from germline, CDR1 is LNHNV and CDR2 is YYDKDF (reference sequence). CDR3: CATSRDRTNYGYTF. Written as DNA, the CDR3 is TGTGCCACCAGCAGAGATCGGACAAACTATGGCTACACCTTC.

V gene TRBV7-8 combines with J gene TRBJ2-7; 11 bases line up with TRBD2. This CDR3 region has 15 residues. Germline values: CDR1 SGHVS, CDR2 FQNEAQ. Trimming at V came to 5 bases and at J to 3 bases, leaving 6 bases not matched to a gene. CDR3 region: CASSVTSGSYYEQYF. As DNA, the CDR3 is TGTGCCAGCAGCGTAACTAGCGGGAGTTACTACGAGCAGTACTTC.

The V gene is TRBV28, the J gene TRBJ2-7; possibly TRBD1 or TRBD2 for D (5 bases each). Germline CDR1 and CDR2: MDHEN and SYDVKM. Trimming removed 2 bases from V and 2 bases from J, with 7 bases in between. The CDR3 runs 13 residues. DNA for the CDR3: TGTGCCAGCAGTTTAGAGGGGACCTACGAGCAGTACTTC. Its protein is CASSLEGTYEQYF.

The J gene is TRBJ1-2, the V gene TRBV27; 10 nucleotides line up with TRBD1. J gave up 5 bases and V 4 bases, and 13 bases lay outside the gene matches. Germline CDR1 is MNHEY and CDR2 is SMNVEV (reference sequence). The CDR3 is 17 amino acids. CDR3 loop: CASSSTSTGGLPYGYTF. The CDR3 coding sequence is TGTGCCAGCAGTTCAACTTCGACAGGGGGCCTTCCTTATGGCTACACCTTC.

The rearrangement links TRBV9 to TRBJ2-3; D gene unclear. The V gene's germline CDR1 is SGDLS and CDR2 YYNGEE. This CDR3 comprises 13 residues. V was cut by 3 bases and J by 2 bases, with 7 bases left in between. The CDR3 DNA is TGTGCCAGCAGCGCGGAGAACACAGATACGCAGTATTTT. It encodes CASSAENTDTQYF.